The sequence of this TCR beta chain was determined in a study of blood T cell repertoires in COVID-19. Looking at the study overall: There were acute and convalescent COVID-19 samples, and they came from the United States, Italy and Spain. PBMCs, B-cell-depleted T cells, or T cells provided the cDNA or gDNA that made up the material.

CDR1 LNHDA and CDR2 SQIVND come from the germline V gene (reference sequence). The CDR3 extends over 13 amino acids. The junction had 8 bases not matched to a gene; V was cut back by 9 bases and J by 8 bases. As handled by the study authors: The authors estimated nucleated cell counts from reference gene primer amplification. The method was immunoSEQ multiplex PCR; TCRdb's version includes in-frame clones alone and lacks a portion of them. The D gene and trimming were derived from the DNA, and the V and J assignments and clone size from that table. The sample comprises approximately 77,000 clones, around three quarters of which are singletons, and around 4.7% rests with the top ten. This clone was seen a single time.

The chain employs TRBV19 and TRBJ1-1; 11 bases match TRBD1. The sequence came from a woman between 70 and 85 years old with acute or convalescent COVID-19. The sequenced sample consisted of peripheral blood. CDR3 bases: TGTGCCAGCGGGACAGGGGGTGGAAACGAAGCTTTCTTT. Translating gives CASGTGGGNEAFF.